This T cell receptor beta chain appears in the sequencing data of a study of response to subunit inactivated influenza vaccine (dated by TCRdb to the late 2010s). Study-level background: Deep quantitative T cell receptor repertoire profiling was used in the study to track responses to a trivalent subunit inactivated influenza vaccine.

Trimming costs V 0 bases and J 5 bases, and their ends lie 10 bases apart. CDR1 MNHEY and CDR2 SVGAGI are derived from the germline V gene. The cysteine opens and the phenylalanine closes a CDR3 of 15 amino acids. Of all the DNA, just the CDR3 is kept, 45 bases in frame from base 1. This clonotype was counted between two and nine times. The specificity of this receptor is unknown. Per-base qualities were not stored, and no clone one base away is much larger. The library was made by RT-PCR. The listed sequencing device is Illumina HiSeq 2500. TCRdb ran its own pipeline on the public reads, namely fastp trimming at Q25 and MiXCR clone calling, and kept in-frame beta chains. Merged by CDR3 protein, the rows form single entries marked with the most common genes and DNA. This sample is represented by a few hundred thousand distinct CDR3 sequences; around 9.9% of them were singletons. The top ten hold 10% to 15% of the sample.

According to the study, the label for this sample's time point signals: around 47 days after influenza vaccine administration. Summary of the overall study and its limitations: According to the authors, only a limited number of new T cells may be recruited by each seasonal influenza vaccination.

The chain links TRBV6-5 with TRBJ2-2, with the D gene not clear enough to name. The receptor was isolated from a man in his fifties or sixties who received an inactivated influenza vaccine. Donor details come from another sample of the same person, matched by shared clones. The specimen was PBMCs from blood, collected 45 days after vaccination. This receptor has the CDR3 CASSYSALETGELFF. The DNA is TGTGCCAGCAGTTACTCAGCGTTGGAAACCGGGGAGCTGTTTTTT.